The sequence of this T cell receptor beta chain was determined in a study of T cells in Graves' hyperthyroidism and ophthalmopathy. Germline loops: CDR1 GTSNPN, CDR2 SVGIG (reference sequence). The CDR3 length is 14 residues. V dropped 2 bases and J dropped 2 bases, with 7 bases sitting between them. A few counts support this clonotype. Antigen: not known. Lacking the conserved final phenylalanine or tryptophan, this CDR3 likely reflects a read error. Study outcomes and limitations: Model output signaled ophthalmopathy a median roughly 6 months ahead of onset.

Amplification of TCR beta CDR3 regions used RNA as the template. When the TCR CDR3 underwent first-round RT-PCR, the HTBI primer set was used. TCRdb re-called the multiplex PCR reads through MiXCR, storing one row per CDR3 protein. In the table there are fewer than 900,000 distinct CDR3 sequences, 15% to 20% of which are singletons. Investigators excluded patients with uncontrolled infection, other autoimmune disease, pregnancy or lactation. The chain joins TRBV30 to TRBJ2-6; D is unresolved. This clonotype was obtained from a woman aged 45-65 years with Graves' hyperthyroidism that later progressed to Graves' ophthalmopathy. The material sequenced was blood. The CDR3 loop reads CAWSQNAGANVLTL. The CDR3 nucleotides read TGTGCCTGGAGTCAGAACGCTGGGGCCAACGTCCTGACTCTC.